Below, 10 T cell receptor beta chains from the same sample are listed, as sequenced in a study of blood T cell repertoires in COVID-19. Assay used: immunoSEQ multiplex PCR; TCRdb lists only in-frame clones, some missing. The data contain under 200,000 clones, roughly 91% of them singletons. Sequencing input: peripheral blood. The receptors stem from a man in his forties with active or convalescent COVID-19.

The chain couples TRBV6-5 to TRBJ1-5; D is undetermined. Trimming left V 6 bases short and J 7 bases short, with 7 bases between. Germline-derived CDR1 and CDR2 are MNHEY and SVGAGI. The CDR3 contains 11 residues. Here the CDR3 DNA reads TGTGCCAGCAGCAGTCCCCAGCCCCAGCATTTT. Its protein is CASSSPQPQHF.

This clone was counted a single time. The CDR3 loop is CASSQAGPSGDYGYTF. The DNA for the CDR3 is TGTGCCAGCAGCCAGGCGGGACCCTCGGGAGACTATGGCTACACCTTC. The genes are TRBV14 and TRBJ1-2; TRBD1 might be the D (5 bases). CDR3 length: 16 amino acids. The germline CDR1 and CDR2 sequences are SGHDN and FVKESK. V shed 3 bases and J shed 3 bases, with 17 bases lying between them.

V is TRBV6-5 and J is TRBJ1-1; the D is unclear. The V gene's germline CDR1 is MNHEY and CDR2 SVGAGI. This CDR3 comprises 13 residues. V shed 2 bases and J shed 1 base, with 5 bases lying between them. The CDR3 loop reads CASSYAGNTEAFF. CDR3 DNA: TGTGCCAGCAGTTACGCGGGGAACACTGAAGCTTTCTTT.

This clone appeared a single time. The chain joins TRBV28 to TRBJ1-1, with a possible D match to TRBD1 (5 bases). Deletions cut 6 bases from V and 6 bases from J, with 14 bases between. This CDR3 contains 13 residues. The germline CDR1 and CDR2 sequences are MDHEN and SYDVKM. CDR3 DNA: TGTGCCAGCAGGGGGCGAGAGTTTTCTGAAGCTTTCTTT. This sequence encodes CASRGREFSEAFF.

The sample holds a few counts of this clone. The chain recombines TRBV5-1 with TRBJ1-2; maybe TRBD1 (5 bases). CDR1 and CDR2 from the germline V gene are SGHRS and YFSETQ. This CDR3 region has 15 residues. Trimming stripped 4 bases from V and 4 bases from J, with 17 bases between. DNA for the CDR3: TGCGCCAGCAGCGCGGGGCAGTCATGGGGCTATGGCTACACCTTC. Amino acid sequence: CASSAGQSWGYGYTF.

V is TRBV6-6 and J is TRBJ2-7, with TRBD2 identical over 13 bases. CDR3 length equals 15 residues. Trimming removed 2 bases from V and 6 bases from J; junction bases left unmatched: 4. Looked up from germline, CDR1 is MNHNY and CDR2 is SVGAGI (reference sequence). CDR3 region: CASSYGLAGVSEQYF. The CDR3 coding sequence is TGTGCCAGCAGTTACGGACTAGCGGGAGTGTCCGAGCAGTACTTC.

The CDR3 coding sequence is TGTGCCAGCAGTGAACAGCGCAGAAGAGGGGAGACCCAGTACTTC. Residues: CASSEQRRRGETQYF. V and J are TRBV6-1 and TRBJ2-5; possible D gene TRBD2, 5 bases. CDR1 and CDR2 (germline): MNHNS, SASEGT. This CDR3 is 15 amino acids long. The ends were cut back, 2 bases at V and 5 bases at J, with 15 bases in the middle.

This sequence joins TRBV10-3 and TRBJ2-1; 8 bases align to TRBD2. The CDR3 contains 13 residues. Losses at the gene ends were 7 bases for V and 8 bases for J; bases not matched to a gene: 7. Looked up from germline, CDR1 is ENHRY and CDR2 is SYGVKD. For the CDR3, the DNA is TGTGCCATCAATCCGGGGGGGGGCGATGAGCAGTTCTTC. Translating it yields CAINPGGGDEQFF.

The chain combines TRBV28 with TRBJ2-3, with D possibly being TRBD2 (6 bases). Germline CDR1 and CDR2: MDHEN and SYDVKM. The V end was cut by 6 bases, the J end by 0 bases, with 16 bases between. CDR3 size: 16 residues. CDR3 protein: CASSRDLLSSTDTQYF. In DNA form, the CDR3 reads TGTGCCAGCAGCCGGGACTTACTATCTAGCACAGATACGCAGTATTTT.

The rearrangement joins TRBV2 to TRBJ1-5; D is possibly TRBD1 (5 bases). Germline assignment: CDR1 SNHLY and CDR2 FYNNEI. V shed 6 bases and J shed 3 bases, with 15 bases lying between them. The CDR3 runs 15 residues. The CDR3 region is CASRLTSGHNQPQHF. The DNA for the CDR3 is TGTGCCAGCAGACTCACCTCAGGGCACAATCAGCCCCAGCATTTT.